These 16 T cell receptor beta chains were all obtained from the same sample, sequenced in a study of quantifying T cell responses using KT2 cells. Whole-study context: Reverse transcription used primers in the TCR alpha and beta constant regions.

A single-stranded UMI oligo with SP2 sequence was ligated to cDNA 3' ends. First-round PCR used around 4 cycles and beta primers RC1.1 and RC1.2 covering TRBC1 and TRBC2. Via MiXCR, TCRdb re-called the UMI-ligation and nested PCR reads, giving one row per CDR3 protein. The sample lists some 48,000 distinct CDR3 sequences; around a tenth were seen once. The sequencing sample was made of PBMCs spiked with cells of the T cell clone KT2. These receptors were obtained from a human donor.

This clonotype was observed a handful of times. As DNA, the CDR3 is TGTGCCAGCAGCTTCGGCTTGGAATCTGGAAACACCATATATTTT. Translation gives CASSFGLESGNTIYF. The rearrangement joins TRBV11-2 to TRBJ1-3; D ambiguous. The CDR3 length is 15 residues. V was cut by 3 bases and J by 1 base, with 10 bases left in between. Per germline, CDR1 SGHAT and CDR2 FQNNGV.

V usage is TRBV7-8 and J usage is TRBJ2-7; no clear D gene. The V gene lost 3 bases and the J gene lost 6 bases, with 9 bases spanning the gap. The CDR3 is 12 residues long. Per germline, CDR1 SGHVS and CDR2 FQNEAQ. The CDR3 here is CASSFGVSEQYF. In DNA form, the CDR3 reads TGTGCCAGCAGCTTTGGGGTAAGCGAGCAGTACTTC.

The V gene is TRBV20-1, the J gene TRBJ2-1; 8 bases line up with TRBD2. The CDR3 sequence is 15 residues long. J was trimmed by 5 bases and V by 4 bases; bases with no gene match: 10. Looked up from germline, CDR1 is DFQATT and CDR2 is SNEGSKA (reference sequence). The CDR3 reads CSATKPGLAHNEQFF. CDR3 nucleotides: TGCAGTGCTACCAAACCAGGACTAGCCCACAATGAGCAGTTCTTC.

This sequence joins TRBV19 and TRBJ2-1; possibly TRBD2 for D (6 bases). CDR1 and CDR2 (germline): LNHDA, SQIVND (reference sequence). The CDR3 contains 16 residues. Trimming pared 7 bases from V and 2 bases from J, leaving 18 bases between. CDR3 loop: CASTPRAGRTYNEQFF. CDR3 sequence (DNA): TGTGCCAGTACCCCTAGGGCGGGGCGTACCTACAATGAGCAGTTCTTC.

V usage is TRBV9 and J usage is TRBJ2-2; D gene uncertain. The CDR3 length is 14 residues. Germline V gene data show CDR1 as SGDLS and CDR2 as YYNGEE. V lost 1 base, J lost 1 base, and 5 bases lay in between. CDR3 in DNA: TGTGCCAGCAGCGTAACTCAGAACACCGGGGAGCTGTTTTTT. This codes for CASSVTQNTGELFF.

This clonotype has more than one count but fewer than ten. The chain joins TRBV12-5 to TRBJ1-1; 10 positions agree with TRBD1. CDR1 and CDR2 from the germline V gene are LGHNT and FRNRAP. V was pared by 2 bases and J by 3 bases, with 3 bases of the junction left unmatched. There are 15 residues in the CDR3. The CDR3 loop is CASGLWTGGDTEAFF. The CDR3 DNA reads TGTGCTAGTGGTTTGTGGACAGGGGGAGACACTGAAGCTTTCTTT.

This clonotype has just a few counts. This chain uses TRBV4-3 with TRBJ2-5, with no clear D. The CDR3 extends over 15 amino acids. The germline V gene has CDR1 LGHNA and CDR2 YSLEER. V dropped 0 bases and J dropped 1 base, with 9 bases sitting between them. Here the CDR3 DNA reads TGCGCCAGCAGCCAAGATCGGAGCCCCCAAGAGACCCAGTACTTC. This sequence encodes CASSQDRSPQETQYF.

The table lists this clonotype with many counts. The CDR3: CASSPRGSSNQPQHF. The CDR3 region has the DNA TGTGCCAGCAGCCCCCGAGGAAGTAGCAATCAGCCCCAGCATTTT. The genes are TRBV7-8 and TRBJ1-5; no clear D gene. The CDR3 is made up of 15 amino acids. Germline lookup yields CDR1 SGHVS and CDR2 FQNEAQ. V shed 5 bases and J shed 0 bases, with 11 bases lying between them.

This clonotype was observed a few times. This sequence joins TRBV15 and TRBJ2-7, with 7 bases aligning to TRBD1. The CDR3 totals 16 residues. Germline loops: CDR1 LNHNV, CDR2 YYDKDF (reference sequence). V lost 3 bases, J lost 4 bases, and 12 bases stayed unmatched. The CDR3: CATSRETGDPSYEQYF. Written as DNA, the CDR3 is TGTGCCACCAGCAGGGAAACAGGGGACCCCTCTTACGAGCAGTACTTC.

The chain combines TRBV6-1 with TRBJ2-7; no clear D. V was pared by 3 bases and J by 7 bases, with 7 bases between. Germline V gene sequence: CDR1 MNHNS, CDR2 SASEGT. CDR3 length: 11 residues. CDR3 nucleotides: TGTGCCAGCAGTGATCCGATGGAGCAGTACTTC. Amino acid sequence: CASSDPMEQYF.

In its sample, this clonotype was seen a few times. The rearrangement joins TRBV4-2 to TRBJ2-7; tentative D call: TRBD1 (7 bases). The V end lost 4 bases, the J end lost 0 bases, and 13 bases lay between the germline ends. CDR1 is LGHNA, CDR2 YNFKEQ, per germline. The CDR3 is 15 amino acids. The DNA for the CDR3 is TGTGCCAGCAGCCCTGCGGGACAGAACTCCTACGAGCAGTACTTC. Its translation: CASSPAGQNSYEQYF.

The chain links TRBV20-1 to TRBJ1-1, with a weak D call TRBD1 (6 bases). V gave up 5 bases and J gave up 5 bases, with 15 bases separating them. Germline lookup yields CDR1 DFQATT and CDR2 SNEGSKA (reference sequence). The length of the CDR3 is 13 residues. As DNA, the CDR3 is TGCAGTGCTCCGGGGAGGGGGTCGACTGAAGCTTTCTTT. Translating it yields CSAPGRGSTEAFF.

At least ten counts were recorded for this clonotype. The chain links TRBV20-1 to TRBJ2-3; the D call may be TRBD1 or TRBD2 (5 bases each). The CDR3 covers 18 residues. The germline V gene has CDR1 DFQATT and CDR2 SNEGSKA (reference sequence). V lost 0 bases to trimming and J lost 3 bases, with 22 bases between them. In DNA form, the CDR3 reads TGCAGTGCTAGAGAGGGATCTCCGGGACGCGTCGATACAGATACGCAGTATTTT. It codes for CSAREGSPGRVDTDTQYF.

This clonotype has only a few counts. The rearrangement uses TRBV12-3 or TRBV12-4 and TRBJ1-1, with 7 nucleotides matching TRBD1. V shed 0 bases and J 5 bases; nucleotides not matched to a gene: 6. The CDR3 totals 15 residues. CDR3 bases: TGTGCCAGCAGTTTAGCGCCAGGGGGTTATACTGAAGCTTTCTTT. It yields the protein CASSLAPGGYTEAFF.

This clonotype has more than one count but fewer than ten. CDR3 DNA sequence: TGCGCCAGCAGCCTGACAGGGGTTGCTAATGAAAAACTGTTTTTT. The encoded protein is CASSLTGVANEKLFF. The chain is built from TRBV4-1 and TRBJ1-4, with 8 bases matching TRBD1. The V gene's germline CDR1 is MGHRA and CDR2 YSYEKL. The CDR3 has 15 residues. V lost 4 bases, J lost 3 bases, and 4 bases stayed unmatched.

This clonotype occurred a few times. The chain is built from TRBV2 and TRBJ1-1; D is unclear. CDR1 and CDR2 from the germline V gene are SNHLY and FYNNEI. V lost 1 base to trimming and J lost 0 bases, with 6 bases between them. This CDR3 comprises 14 residues. The CDR3 loop is CASSEEGMNTEAFF. DNA of the CDR3: TGTGCCAGCAGTGAAGAGGGTATGAACACTGAAGCTTTCTTT.